This is a list of T cell receptor beta chains from one sample in a study of T cell changes during pregnancy in multiple sclerosis. Sequenced by immunoSEQ multiplex PCR; TCRdb stores in-frame clones only, minus some. The sample has about 130,000 clones; roughly 96% are singletons. The sample in question was peripheral blood, obtained after pregnancy. These receptors all come from a female donor with multiple sclerosis, enrolled in a pregnancy study. The CDR3 runs from the conserved cysteine through the conserved F or W. A D gene is named only where the DNA matches it firmly. Size is omitted from some rows. Given values are once, few, many or a class for expanded clones.

J: TRBJ1-5
D: NA
V: TRBV28
size: NA
CDR3: CASSLRDTNQPQHF
DNA: TGTGCCAGCAGTTTAAGGGACACAAATCAGCCCCAGCATTTT

J: TRBJ2-3
D: NA
V: TRBV5-1
size: NA
CDR3: CASSFGGMSDTQYF
DNA: TGCGCCAGCAGCTTTGGGGGGATGTCAGATACGCAGTATTTT

J: TRBJ2-1
D: TRBD1
V: TRBV29-1
size: NA
CDR3: CSAEDRGRTYEQFF
DNA: TGCAGCGCCGAAGACAGGGGGCGGACCTATGAGCAGTTCTTC

J: TRBJ1-5
D: TRBD1
V: TRBV9
size: NA
CDR3: CASSVGGQGYQPQHF
DNA: TGTGCCAGCAGCGTAGGAGGACAGGGGTATCAGCCCCAGCATTTT

J: TRBJ2-2
D: NA
V: TRBV11-2
size: once
CDR3: CASSLHGNTGELFF
DNA: TGTGCCAGCAGCTTACACGGGAACACCGGGGAGCTGTTTTTT

J: TRBJ1-5
D: TRBD1
V: TRBV5-1
size: NA
CDR3: CASSLEGQGNQPQHF
DNA: TGCGCCAGCAGCTTGGAGGGACAGGGCAATCAGCCCCAGCATTTT

J: TRBJ2-1
D: TRBD1
V: TRBV25-1
size: few
CDR3: CASSPGTGDEQFF
DNA: TGTGCCAGCAGTCCGGGGACAGGGGATGAGCAGTTCTTC

J: TRBJ2-7
D: NA
V: TRBV27
size: NA
CDR3: CASSQRGDSGYEQYF
DNA: TGTGCCAGCAGTCAACGGGGTGATAGCGGCTACGAGCAGTACTTC

J: TRBJ1-4
D: NA
V: TRBV15
size: NA
CDR3: CATSPRSGPFEKLFF
DNA: TGTGCCACCAGCCCAAGAAGCGGCCCTTTTGAAAAACTGTTTTTT

J: TRBJ2-3
D: NA
V: TRBV28
size: NA
CDR3: CASSFRLPDTQYF
DNA: TGTGCCAGCAGTTTTCGACTCCCAGATACGCAGTATTTT

J: TRBJ2-3
D: TRBD2
V: TRBV2
size: NA
CDR3: CASSPSGSRADTQYF
DNA: TGTGCCAGCAGTCCCAGCGGGAGTCGCGCAGATACGCAGTATTTT

J: TRBJ2-1
D: NA
V: TRBV28
size: NA
CDR3: CASSLFPSGTSNEQFF
DNA: TGTGCCAGCAGTTTATTCCCCTCCGGGACTTCGAATGAGCAGTTCTTC

J: TRBJ1-2
D: NA
V: TRBV11-2
size: NA
CDR3: CASSLGGGSNYGYTF
DNA: TGTGCCAGCTCCCTAGGGGGGGGGTCTAACTATGGCTACACCTTC

J: TRBJ2-3
D: NA
V: TRBV27
size: NA
CDR3: CASSPFRSDTQYF
DNA: TGTGCCAGCAGTCCTTTCCGGTCAGATACGCAGTATTTT

J: TRBJ2-7
D: TRBD2
V: TRBV5-8
size: NA
CDR3: CASSWSGLAGGRSEQYF
DNA: TGTGCCAGCAGCTGGTCCGGACTAGCGGGAGGGAGGAGCGAGCAGTACTTC

J: TRBJ1-3
D: NA
V: TRBV14
size: few
CDR3: CASSQDPTAPQSGNTIYF
DNA: TGTGCCAGCAGCCAAGATCCCACAGCCCCTCAATCTGGAAACACCATATATTTT

J: TRBJ2-7
D: TRBD1
V: TRBV27
size: NA
CDR3: CASSSPRTGDYEQYF
DNA: TGTGCCAGCAGTTCCCCCCGGACAGGGGACTACGAGCAGTACTTC

J: TRBJ1-2
D: NA
V: TRBV27
size: NA
CDR3: CASSSPGQGYYGYTF
DNA: TGTGCCAGCAGCTCGCCCGGGCAGGGATACTATGGCTACACCTTC

J: TRBJ2-6
D: NA
V: TRBV6-1
size: NA
CDR3: CASSEGLGAGANVLTF
DNA: TGTGCCAGCAGTGAAGGGCTGGGAGCTGGGGCCAACGTCCTGACTTTC

J: TRBJ2-3
D: NA
V: TRBV11-2
size: NA
CDR3: CASSLAWAWSTHITDTQYF
DNA: TGTGCCAGCAGCTTAGCCTGGGCGTGGTCCACACATATCACAGATACGCAGTATTTT

J: TRBJ2-7
D: NA
V: TRBV20-1
size: NA
CDR3: CSHYEQYF
DNA: TGCAGTCATTACGAGCAGTACTTC

J: TRBJ2-7
D: NA
V: TRBV5-4
size: once
CDR3: CASSLGGYEQYF
DNA: TGTGCCAGCAGCTTGGGCGGATACGAGCAGTACTTC

J: TRBJ2-1
D: NA
V: TRBV6-5
size: NA
CDR3: CASSPFLSSYNEQFF
DNA: TGTGCCAGCAGCCCCTTCCTGAGCTCCTACAATGAGCAGTTCTTC

J: TRBJ2-5
D: TRBD2
V: TRBV29-1
size: NA
CDR3: CSVFKTSGRGKTQYF
DNA: TGCAGCGTTTTCAAGACTAGCGGGAGGGGAAAGACCCAGTACTTC

J: TRBJ2-1
D: TRBD2
V: TRBV4-1
size: NA
CDR3: CASSQPSGRAREQFF
DNA: TGCGCCAGCAGCCAACCTAGCGGGAGGGCTCGTGAGCAGTTCTTC

J: TRBJ2-2
D: NA
V: TRBV28
size: NA
CDR3: CASSPTTGHGTGELFF
DNA: TGTGCCAGCAGTCCAACAACAGGGCATGGCACCGGGGAGCTGTTTTTT

J: TRBJ1-4
D: NA
V: TRBV7-9
size: NA
CDR3: CASSLLWGSNEKLFF
DNA: TGTGCCAGCAGCTTATTATGGGGCTCTAATGAAAAACTGTTTTTT

J: TRBJ2-2
D: TRBD2
V: TRBV11-2
size: NA
CDR3: CASSLRGLAGGLFF
DNA: TGTGCCAGCAGCTTACGGGGCCTAGCGGGTGGGCTGTTTTTT

J: TRBJ2-7
D: TRBD2
V: TRBV6-1
size: NA
CDR3: CASSEATSGKAYEQYF
DNA: TGTGCCAGCAGTGAAGCCACCAGCGGGAAAGCCTACGAGCAGTACTTC

J: TRBJ1-3
D: NA
V: TRBV11-2
size: NA
CDR3: CASSPGVGSGNTIYF
DNA: TGTGCCAGTTCTCCCGGAGTTGGCTCTGGAAACACCATATATTTT

J: TRBJ2-1
D: NA
V: TRBV5-1
size: NA
CDR3: CASSMRLPMGLTAGNEQFF
DNA: TGCGCCAGCAGCATGAGACTACCCATGGGCCTCACCGCGGGGAATGAGCAGTTCTTC

J: TRBJ2-7
D: TRBD2
V: TRBV27
size: NA
CDR3: CATSLLAGTYEQYF
DNA: TGTGCCACCTCTCTTCTAGCGGGTACCTACGAGCAGTACTTC

J: TRBJ1-1
D: TRBD1
V: TRBV29-1
size: NA
CDR3: CSVTGGEAFF
DNA: TGCAGCGTTACAGGGGGTGAAGCTTTCTTT

J: TRBJ2-7
D: NA
V: TRBV5-1
size: NA
CDR3: CASSLDSPYEQYF
DNA: TGCGCCAGCAGCTTGGACAGCCCCTACGAGCAGTACTTC

J: TRBJ2-1
D: TRBD2
V: TRBV9
size: once
CDR3: CASSVDRAGGGNEQFF
DNA: TGTGCCAGCAGCGTAGATCGGGCGGGAGGAGGCAATGAGCAGTTCTTC